Listed below are T cell receptor beta chains from one sample, sequenced in a study of blood T cell repertoires in COVID-19. The method was immunoSEQ multiplex PCR; TCRdb's version includes in-frame clones alone and lacks a portion of them. The table includes about 250,000 clones, over 90% detected once. Sequencing was carried out using peripheral blood. These receptors originate from a man aged 25-40 years with COVID-19, enrolled during active disease. CDR3s leave out the opening cysteine and the closing phenylalanine or tryptophan. Clone size appears in some rows only: once, few, many, or a class for an expanded clone.

clone_size j_call v_call cdr3_aa
once TRBJ2-1 TRBV5-4 ASSTGLAGRPNNEQF
- TRBJ1-3 TRBV11-2 ASSLGPGSGNTIY
- TRBJ1-3 TRBV18 ASSPIPGGASGNTIY
- TRBJ2-1 TRBV10-3 AIGRDRENNEQF
- TRBJ1-1 TRBV14 ASRASGYRSNTEAF
- TRBJ2-5 TRBV5-1 ASSSTGRETQY
- TRBJ2-3 TRBV6-2/TRBV6-3 ASSFQTSGGTLSTDTQY
- TRBJ1-1 TRBV12-3/TRBV12-4 ASSLNGDTEAF
once TRBJ2-1 TRBV6-5 ASSLAGSSYNEQF
- TRBJ1-2 TRBV6-5 ASSYLIGGNGYT
- TRBJ2-2 TRBV7-3 ASSPRGGVYTGELF
once TRBJ1-1 TRBV11-2 ASSIGTGTEAF
few TRBJ2-7 TRBV4-1 ASSQELTPYSYEQY
- TRBJ1-3 TRBV9 ASSTGTGGPPHSGNTIY
- TRBJ1-1 TRBV12-3/TRBV12-4 ASSLQGSGAF
- TRBJ1-2 TRBV2 ASSYDGQGVGYT
- TRBJ2-7 TRBV6-6 ASTLGQGSYEQY
- TRBJ1-4 TRBV29-1 SVEDLQGGGEKLF
- TRBJ1-1 TRBV3-1/TRBV3-2 ASSHDSPLNTEAF
- TRBJ1-1 TRBV5-1 ASSSGWETEAF
- TRBJ2-1 TRBV7-9 ASSRPGTGDNEQF
- TRBJ2-4 TRBV7-2 ASSFDIGIQY
- TRBJ1-2 TRBV5-1 ASSLGDRLANYGYT
- TRBJ1-1 TRBV14 ASSQDTGDTEAF
- TRBJ2-5 TRBV2 ASTRGETQY
- TRBJ2-3 TRBV25-1 ARTGQGEGTQY
- TRBJ2-7 TRBV7-2 ASSAIGYEQY
- TRBJ1-3 TRBV6-5 ASIPTPGNTIY
- TRBJ1-1 TRBV30 AWSAPNTEAF